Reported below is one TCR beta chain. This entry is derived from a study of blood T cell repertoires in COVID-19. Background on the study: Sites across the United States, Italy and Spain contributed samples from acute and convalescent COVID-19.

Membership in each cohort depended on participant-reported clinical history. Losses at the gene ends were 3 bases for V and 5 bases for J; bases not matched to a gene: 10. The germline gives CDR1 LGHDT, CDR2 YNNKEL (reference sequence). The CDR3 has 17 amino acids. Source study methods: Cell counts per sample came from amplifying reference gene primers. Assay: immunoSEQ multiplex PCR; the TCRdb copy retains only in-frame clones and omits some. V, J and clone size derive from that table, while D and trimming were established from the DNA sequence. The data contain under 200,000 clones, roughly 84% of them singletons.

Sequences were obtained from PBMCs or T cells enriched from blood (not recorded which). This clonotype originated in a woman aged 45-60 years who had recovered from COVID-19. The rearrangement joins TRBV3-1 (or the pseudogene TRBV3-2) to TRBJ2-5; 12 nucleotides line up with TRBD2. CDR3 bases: TGTGCCAGCAGCCACCTCCCCCTCCTAGCGGGAGGGGAGACCCAGTACTTC. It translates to CASSHLPLLAGGETQYF.